Shown below are 19 T cell receptor beta chains from a single sample sequenced in a study of regulatory T cells in long-lasting Graves disease. TCR beta libraries were built with iRepertoire HTBI primers and Arm-PCR of CDR3 regions. MiXCR, applied by TCRdb to the multiplex PCR reads, yields one record per CDR3 protein. The sample includes a few hundred thousand distinct CDR3 sequences, around 22% of them seen just once. As to time point: persistent/refractory GD, antithyroid drugs over 5 years with positive TRAb. Following extraction of RNA from PBMCs, that RNA was used to make the TCR library. Sample: peripheral blood mononuclear cells (PBMCs), taken when the disease was refractory, from a patient treated with antithyroid drugs. Receptors were obtained from a female donor with Graves disease.

V gene TRBV30 combines with J gene TRBJ1-5, with D possibly being TRBD1 (6 bases). The CDR3 runs 13 residues. Germline values: CDR1 GTSNPN, CDR2 SVGIG (reference sequence). V dropped 8 bases and J dropped 0 bases, with 11 bases sitting between them. The CDR3 DNA reads TGTGCCGGGGGGGCAGATAGCAATCAGCCCCAGCATTTT. Its translation is CAGGADSNQPQHF.

This clonotype has a count of ten or more. The genes are TRBV7-2 and TRBJ1-4, with 8 bases identical to TRBD1. The CDR3 runs to 13 residues. V lost 5 bases to trimming and J lost 13 bases; unmatched junction nucleotides: 9. Germline V gene lookup returns CDR1 SGHTA and CDR2 FQGNSA. CDR3 nucleotides: TGTGCCAGCAGCGAAAGGACAGGGAGTAGACTGTTTTTT. Translation: CASSERTGSRLFF.

This clonotype was seen once. The rearrangement uses TRBV20-1 and TRBJ2-7; 11 nucleotides align to TRBD2. Losses at the gene ends were 4 bases for V and 1 base for J; bases not matched to a gene: 9. There are 16 residues in the CDR3. Germline CDR1 reads DFQATT; CDR2 reads SNEGSKA (reference sequence). CDR3 region: CSANSLGLAGSYEQYF. The CDR3 DNA sequence: TGCAGTGCTAATTCTTTAGGACTAGCGGGTTCCTACGAGCAGTACTTC.

There are many counts of this clonotype. This chain uses TRBV28 with TRBJ1-6; TRBD1 aligns across 7 bases. Trimming cost V 6 bases and J 7 bases; bases outside gene matches: 6. The CDR3 is 14 amino acids. Germline loops: CDR1 MDHEN, CDR2 SYDVKM. CDR3 coding DNA: TGTGCCAGCAGACCATCAGGGGGAAATTCACCCCTCCACTTT. It codes for CASRPSGGNSPLHF.

This clonotype was observed a handful of times. V is TRBV6-1 and J is TRBJ1-5; D is undetermined. Trimming took 6 bases from V and 5 from J, leaving 8 bases between them. The CDR3 has 12 residues. Germline CDR1 reads MNHNS; CDR2 reads SASEGT. For the CDR3, the DNA is TGTGCCAGCAGCGACGGGTATCAGCCCCAGCATTTT. Protein product: CASSDGYQPQHF.

The table lists this clonotype with a few counts. The rearrangement uses TRBV10-3 and TRBJ1-5; D is uncertain. Germline CDR1 and CDR2: ENHRY and SYGVKD. This CDR3 has 15 residues. Trimming cost V 3 bases and J 1 base, with 10 bases left between them. Here the CDR3 DNA reads TGTGCCATCAGTGACTGGCTGGGGAGCAATCAGCCCCAGCATTTT. Its protein product is CAISDWLGSNQPQHF.

This clonotype has at least ten counts. DNA of the CDR3: TGTGCCAGCAGAAAAGGGAACAATCAGCCCCAGCATTTT. Residues: CASRKGNNQPQHF. This chain links TRBV2 with TRBJ1-5; D not resolved. The germline CDR1 and CDR2 sequences are SNHLY and FYNNEI. Between the trimmed V and J ends, which lost 6 bases and 3 bases, there was a span of 9 bases. The CDR3 has 13 amino acids.

Remarks on this clonotype: A much larger clone sits a single nucleotide away, making a read error possible. This rearrangement joins TRBV6-1 to TRBJ2-2, with TRBD2 identical over 12 bases. The junction had 11 bases not matched to a gene; V was cut back by 11 bases and J by 7 bases. The CDR3 covers 15 residues. In germline, CDR1 is MNHNS, CDR2 SASEGT. The CDR3 bases are TGTGCCGGCTCTGGGACTAGCGGGTGGGTCGGGGAGCTGTTTTTT. Protein: CAGSGTSGWVGELFF.

In its sample, this clonotype was seen many times. The chain employs TRBV3-1 and TRBJ2-7; the match to TRBD2 covers 10 bases. CDR3 size: 15 residues. From germline, CDR1 is LGHDT and CDR2 YNNKEL (reference sequence). V lost 2 bases to trimming and J lost 3 bases; unmatched junction nucleotides: 4. Here the CDR3 DNA reads TGTGCCAGCAGCCAAAAGAGGACTAGCGGCTACGAGCAGTACTTC. Its translation: CASSQKRTSGYEQYF.

This clonotype has at least ten counts. The V call is TRBV7-9, the J call TRBJ1-4; D is uncertain. V lost 1 base and J 6 bases, leaving 9 bases between the germline ends. CDR1 and CDR2 from the germline V gene are SEHNR and FQNEAQ (reference sequence). There are 14 residues in the CDR3. The CDR3 reads CASSLVGTDEKLFF. The CDR3 coding sequence is TGTGCCAGCAGCTTAGTTGGAACCGATGAAAAACTGTTTTTT.

This clonotype showed up just a few times. The chain joins TRBV2 to TRBJ1-3, with 7 bases aligning to TRBD1. The CDR3 sequence is 16 residues long. Trimming took 3 bases from V and 0 from J; bases not matched to a gene: 5. From germline, CDR1 is SNHLY and CDR2 FYNNEI. The CDR3 DNA reads TGTGCCAGCAGTGAGACAGGGATCCCCTCTGGAAACACCATATATTTT. Protein: CASSETGIPSGNTIYF.

This clonotype showed up many times. The chain combines TRBV11-1 with TRBJ2-5; 7 bases map to TRBD2. The CDR3 has 17 residues. Germline trimming cut 5 bases from V and 7 bases from J; bases unmatched to any gene: 19. Germline CDR1 SGHAT, CDR2 FQDESV (reference sequence). The CDR3 loop reads CASSDRQRGSSKRTQYF. The CDR3 nucleotides are TGTGCCAGCAGCGATAGACAGCGGGGCTCTAGCAAGCGGACCCAGTACTTC.

As to this clonotype: A single base separates this from a much larger clone, so it may be a read error. V and J are TRBV28 and TRBJ2-7; D gene uncertain. CDR1 is MDHEN, CDR2 SYDVKM, per germline. The CDR3 consists of 15 residues. The CDR3 nucleotides read TGTGCCAGCAGACCCAGTCTTATCTACTCCTACGGGCAGTACTTC. The encoded protein is CASRPSLIYSYGQYF.

The V call is TRBV12-3 or TRBV12-4, the J call TRBJ1-1; 7 bases align to TRBD1. V trimming: 5 bases; J trimming: 1 base; junction bases outside the gene matches: 7. The CDR3 is 15 amino acids. The CDR3 bases are TGTGCCAGCAGTCAGGGGGTTGTTCGGAACACTGAAGCTTTCTTT. Translated: CASSQGVVRNTEAFF.

The genes are TRBV28 and TRBJ2-3, with D perhaps TRBD2 (5 bases). Germline-derived CDR1 and CDR2 are MDHEN and SYDVKM. The V gene lost 0 bases and the J gene lost 1 base, with 11 bases spanning the gap. The CDR3 loop spans 16 amino acids. CDR3 in DNA: TGTGCCAGCAGTTTATGGGGGAGTTCTGGCACAGATACGCAGTATTTT. As protein: CASSLWGSSGTDTQYF.

This clonotype appeared a few times. V gene TRBV27 combines with J gene TRBJ1-5; 8 bases are a match to TRBD1. The CDR3 loop spans 17 amino acids. Germline CDR1 MNHEY, CDR2 SMNVEV (reference sequence). V was pared by 3 bases and J by 2 bases, with 9 bases of the junction left unmatched. In DNA form, the CDR3 reads TGTGCCAGCAGTTTCTCCGGGACAGGCTACGGCAATCAGCCCCAGCATTTT. As protein: CASSFSGTGYGNQPQHF.

This clonotype was seen at least ten times. V gene TRBV2 combines with J gene TRBJ2-2; 9 nucleotides align to TRBD2. With V trimmed by 5 bases and J by 4 bases, 8 bases remained unmatched. This CDR3 spans 16 amino acids. The germline V gene has CDR1 SNHLY and CDR2 FYNNEI. CDR3 sequence reads: CASSRAGGPSTGELFF. The DNA of the CDR3 is TGTGCCAGCAGTCGGGCGGGAGGGCCGAGCACCGGGGAGCTGTTTTTT.

This clonotype was detected a few times. The rearrangement joins TRBV20-1 to TRBJ2-7; 13 bases match TRBD2. The CDR3 totals 18 residues. Germline loops: CDR1 DFQATT, CDR2 SNEGSKA (reference sequence). With 2 bases clipped from V and 3 bases from J, the junction kept 13 bases outside the gene matches. CDR3 bases: TGCAGTGCTAGATTACCGGGACTAGCGGGATCTCATCTCTACGAGCAGTACTTC. It specifies CSARLPGLAGSHLYEQYF.

In its sample, this clonotype was seen once. The V call is TRBV6-5, the J call TRBJ2-1, with TRBD1 as a possible D gene (6 bases). Germline V CDR1 and CDR2: MNHEY, SVGAGI. Trimming stripped 2 bases from V and 8 bases from J, with 19 bases between. This CDR3 has 16 amino acids. CDR3 loop: CASSYIDRWGFYEQFF. The CDR3 DNA is TGTGCCAGCAGTTACATCGACAGGTGGGGGTTCTATGAGCAGTTCTTC.